The clone carrying this TCR beta chain occurred many times. The sample comes from a study of neurological immune-mediated disorders. Trimming at V came to 5 bases and at J to 4 bases, leaving 4 bases not matched to a gene. The CDR3 is 15 amino acids. In germline, CDR1 is SGHNT, CDR2 YENEEA. MiXCR was run by TCRdb on the 5' RACE reads, yielding one entry per CDR3 protein. The table lists about 18,000 distinct CDR3 sequences, 13% to 15% of them singletons, with 7.8% in the top ten. This clonotype originated in a woman aged 55-69 years with HTLV-1-associated myelopathy (HAM/TSP). The V and J genes are TRBV11-3 and TRBJ2-1; 11 bases map to TRBD2. Sample: CD4+ T cells from blood. Here the CDR3 DNA reads TGTGCCAGCAGCAGACTAGCGGGGAGGTACAATGAGCAGTTCTTC. Protein sequence: CASSRLAGRYNEQFF.